One sample yielded the 20 T cell receptor beta chains listed below, sequenced in a study of Ad26.COV2.S vaccination and SARS-CoV-2 variants. Sequencing used immunoSEQ multiplex PCR; TCRdb keeps in-frame clones, though not all of them. This sample yields about 410,000 clones, of which about nine tenths are seen a single time; approximately 1.9% belongs to the top ten. The treatment denotes: 19 received Ad26.COV2.S at low or high dose, single or two shots; a few received placebo; per-sample allocation not given. Repertoires come from day 63 after the first vaccine or placebo injection. The input for sequencing was peripheral blood, taken in a trial of Ad26.COV2.S vaccine versus placebo. These receptors originate from a person aged 18-65 years who received the Ad26.COV2.S COVID-19 vaccine or a placebo.

The chain combines TRBV9 with TRBJ2-1; 9 bases line up with TRBD2. Germline V gene data show CDR1 as SGDLS and CDR2 as YYNGEE. V lost 2 bases, J lost 5 bases, and 5 bases stayed unmatched. This CDR3 spans 15 amino acids. The CDR3 here is CASSVSGRTDNEQFF. As DNA, the CDR3 is TGTGCCAGCAGCGTTAGCGGGAGAACCGACAATGAGCAGTTCTTC.

This chain links TRBV21-1 with TRBJ2-1. TRBV21-1 is a pseudogene segment. CDR3 size: 13 residues. This chain's CDR3 is CASRGYRDNEQFF. The CDR3 DNA follows: TGTGCCAGCAGAGGGTACAGAGACAATGAGCAGTTCTTC.

The gene calls are TRBV4-1 and TRBJ2-5; D is uncertain. This CDR3 comprises 14 residues. Deletions cut 2 bases from V and 0 bases from J, with 7 bases between. Germline lookup yields CDR1 MGHRA and CDR2 YSYEKL. CDR3 nucleotide sequence: TGCGCCAGCAGCCAAAGGGTTTACCAAGAGACCCAGTACTTC. It translates to CASSQRVYQETQYF.

The sample holds one count of this clone. The V and J genes are TRBV2 and TRBJ1-2; D might be TRBD1 (6 bases). Trimming stripped 6 bases from V and 5 bases from J, with 13 bases between. The germline CDR1 and CDR2 sequences are SNHLY and FYNNEI. The CDR3 covers 13 residues. The CDR3 protein is CASRTGRGYGYTF. The CDR3 DNA sequence: TGTGCCAGCAGAACAGGGAGGGGATATGGCTACACCTTC.

Only a few counts were recorded for this clone. V is TRBV19 and J is TRBJ1-1; 7 bases are shared with TRBD1. This CDR3 comprises 13 residues. Unmatched junction bases numbered 3, after V lost 4 bases and J lost 4 bases. Germline V CDR1 and CDR2: LNHDA, SQIVND (reference sequence). CDR3 coding DNA: TGTGCCAGTAGTAACAGGGGTACCACTGAAGCTTTCTTT. Amino acid sequence: CASSNRGTTEAFF. The whole variable domain, remainder taken from reference TRBV19 and TRBJ1-1, is DGGITQSPKYLFRKEGQNVTLSCEQNLNHDAMYWYRQDPGQGLRLIYYSQIVNDFQKGDIAEGYSVSREKKESFPLTVTSAQKNPTAFYLCASSNRGTTEAFFGQGTRLTVV.

The gene calls are TRBV7-8 and TRBJ2-1; D may be TRBD1 (6 bases). This CDR3 has 14 amino acids. Germline assignment: CDR1 SGHVS and CDR2 FQNEAQ. Trimming removed 6 bases at V and 2 bases at J, with 11 bases between. The CDR3 loop reads CASSPSGAYNEQFF. DNA for the CDR3: TGTGCCAGCAGTCCCTCAGGGGCCTACAATGAGCAGTTCTTC. The complete variable domain, with remaining parts taken from reference TRBV7-8 and TRBJ2-1, reads GAGVSQSPRYKVAKRGQDVALRCDPISGHVSLFWYQQALGQGPEFLTYFQNEAQLDKSGLPSDRFFAERPEGSVSTLKIQRTQQEDSAVYLCASSPSGAYNEQFFGPGTRLTVL.

The CDR3, as DNA: TGTGCCAGCAGCGCCCTGGGGGCCGGGGAGCTGTTTTTT. It encodes CASSALGAGELFF. V gene TRBV12-3 or TRBV12-4 combines with J gene TRBJ2-2, with D tentatively TRBD1 or TRBD2 (5 bases each). CDR3 length: 13 residues. V dropped 6 bases and J dropped 6 bases, with 11 bases sitting between them.

The chain uses TRBV5-6 and TRBJ2-1, with D unresolved. V dropped 4 bases and J dropped 2 bases, with 13 bases sitting between them. Germline assignment: CDR1 SGHDT and CDR2 YYEEEE. There are 15 residues in the CDR3. DNA for the CDR3: TGTGCCAGCAGCGCCCTAAGAGTAACCTACAATGAGCAGTTCTTC. Its protein is CASSALRVTYNEQFF.

In its sample, this clone was seen a few times. The rearrangement uses TRBV12-3 or TRBV12-4 and TRBJ1-6; weak D call: TRBD1 (6 bases). Trimming cost V 6 bases and J 10 bases, with 13 bases left between them. There are 13 residues in the CDR3. The CDR3 spells CASSPGHLSPLHF. The CDR3 DNA is TGTGCCAGCAGCCCGGGACACCTCTCACCCCTCCACTTT.

On this clone itself: The sample holds other DNA sequences that translate to the same CDR3. The chain carries TRBV5-1 and TRBJ2-1, with D unclear. Between the trimmed V and J ends, which lost 0 bases and 10 bases, there was a span of 5 bases. CDR1 is SGHRS and CDR2 is YFSETQ in the germline V gene. The CDR3 has 11 residues. As DNA, the CDR3 is TGCGCCAGCAGCTTGGGACGGGAGCAGTTCTTC. Translated: CASSLGREQFF.

The chain employs TRBV14 and TRBJ2-7; D not certain. The germline CDR1 and CDR2 sequences are SGHDN and FVKESK. Trimming removed 4 bases at V and 2 bases at J, with 15 bases between. This CDR3 comprises 15 residues. The CDR3 DNA follows: TGTGCCAGCAGCCCCCAGAAGGCCTCCACCTACGAGCAGTACTTC. Translating gives CASSPQKASTYEQYF.

This chain connects TRBV4-1 to TRBJ2-1; no reliable D call. V was pared by 3 bases and J by 9 bases, with 12 bases between. This CDR3 region has 13 residues. Germline CDR1 and CDR2: MGHRA and YSYEKL. In DNA, the CDR3 is TGCGCCAGCAGCCAGTTCGGGCAGACTGAGCAGTTCTTC. It encodes CASSQFGQTEQFF.

This chain links TRBV7-2 with TRBJ2-1; D ambiguous. The V gene lost 1 base and the J gene lost 9 bases, with 10 bases spanning the gap. The CDR3 contains 13 residues. Germline values: CDR1 SGHTA, CDR2 FQGNSA. CDR3 sequence: CASSLVLEAEQFF. The CDR3, as DNA: TGTGCCAGCAGCTTAGTCCTCGAGGCTGAGCAGTTCTTC. The entire variable domain, with the rest obtained from reference TRBV7-2 and TRBJ2-1, is as follows: GAGVSQSPSNKVTEKGKDVELRCDPISGHTALYWYRQSLGQGLEFLIYFQGNSAPDKSGLPSDRFSAERTGGSVSTLTIQRTQQEDSAVYLCASSLVLEAEQFFGPGTRLTVL.

The V and J genes are TRBV2 and TRBJ2-1; TRBD1 aligns across 9 bases. The CDR3 has 14 amino acids. V was clipped by 7 bases and J by 7 bases; unmatched bases: 8. Per the germline V gene, CDR1 is SNHLY and CDR2 is FYNNEI. DNA for the CDR3: TGTGCCAGCATCGGGACAGGGAGTTTAAATGAGCAGTTCTTC. Its protein is CASIGTGSLNEQFF.

This chain uses TRBV5-1 with TRBJ2-1; 14 nucleotides align to TRBD2. The V gene's germline CDR1 is SGHRS and CDR2 YFSETQ. The length of the CDR3 is 17 residues. V lost 4 bases, J lost 6 bases, and 9 bases stayed unmatched. CDR3 coding DNA: TGCGCCAGCAGCATGACTAGCGGGAGGGCCGTGGGCAATGAGCAGTTCTTC. Amino acids: CASSMTSGRAVGNEQFF.

The gene calls are TRBV20-1 and TRBJ2-3; D is ambiguous. CDR3 length: 11 residues. Germline V lookup: CDR1 DFQATT, CDR2 SNEGSKA (reference sequence). V lost 0 bases and J lost 9, with 7 bases in between. This CDR3 reads CSAREPPTQYF. The CDR3 DNA reads TGCAGTGCTAGAGAACCTCCAACGCAGTATTTT.

This clone was seen a single time. J is TRBJ2-1 and V is TRBV14; D assignment may be TRBD1 or TRBD2 (5 bases each). In germline, CDR1 is SGHDN, CDR2 FVKESK. Trimming took off 4 bases at V and 7 bases at J, with 23 bases between the two ends. The CDR3 has 17 residues. CDR3 residues: CASSPVPSRDPRNEQFF. The CDR3 region has the DNA TGTGCCAGCAGCCCCGTGCCTAGCCGGGACCCCAGGAATGAGCAGTTCTTC.

The CDR3 nucleotides read TGTGCCTGGATTGGCAGGACTTCCCCAATGACTAGCACAGATACGCAGTATTTT. Protein product: CAWIGRTSPMTSTDTQYF. This rearrangement joins TRBV30 to TRBJ2-3, with D possibly TRBD2 on 5 matching bases. CDR3 length: 18 amino acids. The germline CDR1 and CDR2 sequences are GTSNPN and SVGIG (reference sequence). V gave up 4 bases and J gave up 0 bases, with 23 bases separating them.

J is TRBJ1-1 and V is TRBV19, with TRBD1 as a possible D gene (6 bases). From germline, CDR1 is LNHDA and CDR2 SQIVND (reference sequence). The CDR3 has 12 residues. V was clipped by 6 bases and J by 6 bases, with 11 bases between them. The CDR3 nucleotides read TGTGCCAGTAGCAAGGGGGGCCCTGAAGCTTTCTTT. This codes for CASSKGGPEAFF.

This chain uses TRBV11-2 with TRBJ1-3, with 9 bases that match TRBD1. J was trimmed by 0 bases and V by 5 bases; bases with no gene match: 11. This CDR3 comprises 18 residues. Germline CDR1 reads SGHAT; CDR2 reads FQNNGV. This CDR3 reads CASSRNTATGGSGNTIYF. The CDR3 region has the DNA TGTGCCAGCAGCCGAAATACCGCGACAGGGGGCTCTGGAAACACCATATATTTT.